Below are 10 T cell receptor beta chains sequenced from a single sample in a study of T cells in Graves' hyperthyroidism and ophthalmopathy. RNA transcripts provided the source from which TCR beta CDR3 regions were amplified. HTBI primers drove first-round RT-PCR of the TCR CDR3. TCRdb independently ran MiXCR on the multiplex PCR reads; one entry per CDR3 protein. This repertoire shows 500,000 to 650,000 distinct CDR3 sequences, 46% found once; its top ten account for 44%. Sample: peripheral blood or thyroid tissue (not recorded which). These receptors came from an adult woman with Graves' disease, either hyperthyroidism or ophthalmopathy (not recorded which).

The gene calls are TRBV29-1 and TRBJ1-2, with TRBD1 as a possible D gene (5 bases). In germline, CDR1 is SQVTM, CDR2 ANQGSEA. This CDR3 comprises 12 residues. V lost 0 bases to trimming and J lost 8 bases, with 10 bases between them. In DNA form, the CDR3 reads TGCAGCGTTGAAGATCTTAGGGGAGGCTACACCTTC. This codes for CSVEDLRGGYTF.

This clonotype was seen once. The J gene is TRBJ1-4, the V gene TRBV7-9; no firm D call. Per the germline V gene, CDR1 is SEHNR and CDR2 is FQNEAQ (reference sequence). V dropped 2 bases and J dropped 14 bases, with 12 bases sitting between them. The CDR3 has 12 amino acids. The CDR3 spells CASSLISAQLFF. Written as DNA, the CDR3 is TGTGCCAGCAGCTTAATCTCGGCACAGCTGTTTTTT.

This clonotype was seen ten or more times. This CDR3 is CASSPGTSPLEQYF. CDR3 nucleotide sequence: TGTGCCAGCAGCCCCGGGACTAGTCCCCTCGAGCAGTACTTC. The chain couples TRBV7-9 to TRBJ2-7; 8 bases are a match to TRBD2. Germline V gene data show CDR1 as SEHNR and CDR2 as FQNEAQ (reference sequence). V trimming: 5 bases; J trimming: 6 bases; junction bases outside the gene matches: 9. The CDR3 runs to 14 residues.

In this sample, this clonotype turned up many times. This chain uses TRBV20-1 with TRBJ1-1; no clear D. Germline V gene data show CDR1 as DFQATT and CDR2 as SNEGSKA (reference sequence). Trimming took 3 bases from V and 5 from J, leaving 7 bases between them. CDR3 length equals 11 residues. The DNA of the CDR3 is TGCAGTGCTAGTGTCGGAACTGAAGCTTTCTTT. Translating gives CSASVGTEAFF.

This clonotype was seen more than once but under ten times. This chain connects TRBV6-1 to TRBJ2-3; 8 nucleotides line up with TRBD2. CDR3 length: 14 residues. Germline loops: CDR1 MNHNS, CDR2 SASEGT. Losses at the gene ends were 6 bases for V and 4 bases for J; bases not matched to a gene: 6. In DNA, the CDR3 is TGTGCCAGCAGCCCCGGGACTAGTGCAGATACGCAGTATTTT. This encodes CASSPGTSADTQYF.

The V and J genes are TRBV20-1 and TRBJ2-7; D might be TRBD1 or TRBD2, each matching 5 bases. With 1 base removed from V and 2 bases from J, the gap between germline ends came to 12 bases. This CDR3 contains 14 residues. CDR1 is DFQATT and CDR2 is SNEGSKA in the germline V gene (reference sequence). The chain's CDR3 is CSARATGRTYEQYF. In nucleotides, the CDR3 is TGCAGTGCTAGAGCCACGGGACGGACCTACGAGCAGTACTTC.

This clonotype was detected ten times or more. This sequence joins TRBV20-1 and TRBJ1-6; 7 nucleotides agree with TRBD1. CDR1 and CDR2 (germline): DFQATT, SNEGSKA (reference sequence). The CDR3 runs 16 residues. Trimming cost V 3 bases and J 0 bases; bases outside gene matches: 5. CDR3: CSARPTGDSYNSPLHF. The CDR3, as DNA: TGCAGTGCTAGGCCTACAGGGGACTCCTATAATTCACCCCTCCACTTT.

The CDR3 protein is CATSEPPDRESYNEQYF. The CDR3 DNA sequence: TGTGCCACCAGTGAACCCCCGGACAGGGAATCCTACAATGAGCAGTACTTC. V gene TRBV24-1 combines with J gene TRBJ2-7; TRBD1 matches at 8 bases. CDR3 length: 17 residues. Germline lookup yields CDR1 KGHDR and CDR2 SFDVKD. The J segment lost 7 bases and the V segment lost 4 bases, leaving 17 bases of the junction unmatched.

This clonotype was seen just once. This chain joins TRBV9 and TRBJ1-2, with unresolved D. The CDR3 is 15 residues long. Germline CDR1 SGDLS, CDR2 YYNGEE. V gave up 0 bases and J gave up 4 bases, with 13 bases separating them. Here the CDR3 reads CASSVDVGDSYGYTF. DNA for the CDR3: TGTGCCAGCAGCGTAGACGTGGGCGATTCCTATGGCTACACCTTC.

V usage is TRBV12-3 or TRBV12-4 and J usage is TRBJ1-2; 9 nucleotides match TRBD1. Trimming at V came to 5 bases and at J to 8 bases, leaving 6 bases not matched to a gene. The CDR3 length is 13 residues. This CDR3 is CASSGQGTQGYTF. The CDR3 coding sequence is TGTGCCAGCAGTGGACAGGGGACTCAAGGCTACACCTTC.